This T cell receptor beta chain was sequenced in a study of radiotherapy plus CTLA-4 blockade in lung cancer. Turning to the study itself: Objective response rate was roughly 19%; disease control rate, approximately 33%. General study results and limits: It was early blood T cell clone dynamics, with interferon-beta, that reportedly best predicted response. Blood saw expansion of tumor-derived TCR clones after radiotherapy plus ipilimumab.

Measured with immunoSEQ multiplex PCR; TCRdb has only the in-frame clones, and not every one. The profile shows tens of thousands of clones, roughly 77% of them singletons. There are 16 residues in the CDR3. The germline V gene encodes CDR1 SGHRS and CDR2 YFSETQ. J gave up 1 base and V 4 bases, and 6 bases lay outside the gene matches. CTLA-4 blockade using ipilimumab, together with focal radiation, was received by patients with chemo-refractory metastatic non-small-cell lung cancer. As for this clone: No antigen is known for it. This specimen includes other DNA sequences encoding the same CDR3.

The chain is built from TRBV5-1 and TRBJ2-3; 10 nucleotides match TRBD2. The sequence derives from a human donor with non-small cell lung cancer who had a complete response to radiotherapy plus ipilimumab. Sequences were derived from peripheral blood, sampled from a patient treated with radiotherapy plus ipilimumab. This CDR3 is CASSLGGTSGTDTQYF. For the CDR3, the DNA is TGCGCCAGCAGCCTTGGGGGGACTAGCGGCACAGATACGCAGTATTTT.